One and the same sample provided the 13 T cell receptor beta chains below, sequenced in a study of T cells in Graves' hyperthyroidism and ophthalmopathy. Amplified TCR beta CDR3 regions came from RNA transcripts. Carried out on the TCR CDR3, a first-round RT-PCR used the HTBI primer set. Via MiXCR, TCRdb re-called the multiplex PCR reads, giving one row per CDR3 protein. The repertoire includes roughly 380,000 distinct CDR3 sequences, 15% to 20% of them detected once, and about 14% sits in the top ten. The sample consisted of blood. The receptors derive from a middle-aged woman with Graves' ophthalmopathy.

This clonotype was detected ten times or more. V and J are TRBV7-8 and TRBJ2-7; D unresolved. The V end was cut by 1 base, the J end by 1 base, with 11 bases between. Germline lookup yields CDR1 SGHVS and CDR2 FQNEAQ. This CDR3 is built from 15 residues. The CDR3 DNA sequence: TGTGCCAGCAGCTTAGACGAACAGAGATCCTACGAGCAGTACTTC. As protein: CASSLDEQRSYEQYF.

This clonotype was seen at least ten times. The chain carries TRBV20-1 and TRBJ2-7; 7 bases line up with TRBD2. CDR1 and CDR2 (germline): DFQATT, SNEGSKA (reference sequence). CDR3 size: 13 residues. The V gene end was trimmed by 6 bases and the J gene end by 2 bases; junction bases not matched to a gene: 7. The CDR3 DNA follows: TGCAGTGCGAGTACTAGCGCCGCCTACGAGCAGTACTTC. Protein product: CSASTSAAYEQYF.

The chain uses TRBV5-4 and TRBJ1-2; possibly TRBD1 for D (6 bases). V was trimmed by 0 bases and J by 0 bases, leaving 18 bases between them. The length of the CDR3 is 18 residues. The germline CDR1 and CDR2 sequences are SGHNT and YYREEE (reference sequence). The CDR3 protein is CASSLDGGQGQANYGYTF. The CDR3 DNA follows: TGTGCCAGCAGCTTGGATGGGGGGCAGGGACAAGCTAACTATGGCTACACCTTC.

This clonotype showed up many times. The J gene is TRBJ1-2, the V gene TRBV7-9; D is undetermined. CDR3 length: 14 residues. V was clipped by 1 base and J by 2 bases, with 8 bases between them. The germline gives CDR1 SEHNR, CDR2 FQNEAQ (reference sequence). The CDR3 here is CASSLVEGNYGYTF. The CDR3 DNA reads TGTGCCAGCAGCTTAGTGGAGGGCAACTATGGCTACACCTTC. Full variable domain (outside the CDR3, taken from reference TRBV7-9 and TRBJ1-2): DTGVSQNPRHKITKRGQNVTFRCDPISEHNRLYWYRQTLGQGPEFLTYFQNEAQLEKSRLLSDRFSAERPKGSFSTLEIQRTEQGDSAMYLCASSLVEGNYGYTFGSGTRLTVV.

Many counts were recorded for this clonotype. This chain uses TRBV28 with TRBJ2-7, with 8 bases identical to TRBD2. The germline V gene has CDR1 MDHEN and CDR2 SYDVKM. The V segment lost 6 bases and the J segment 5 bases; nucleotides outside the gene matches: 18. This CDR3 contains 17 residues. CDR3 nucleotides: TGTGCCAGCAGCCGGGGGGGGGGTGGACTAGGGCGTCACGAGCAGTACTTC. Translated, it gives CASSRGGGGLGRHEQYF.

This clonotype was seen a few times. This chain joins TRBV30 and TRBJ2-4, with 14 nucleotides matching TRBD2. CDR1 and CDR2 (germline): GTSNPN, SVGIG (reference sequence). After removal of 3 bases from V and 1 base from J, the junction contained 11 bases not matched to a gene. This CDR3 is 19 amino acids long. The chain's CDR3 is CAWRGEGLAGVSAKNIQYF. CDR3 bases: TGTGCCTGGAGGGGCGAGGGACTAGCGGGAGTTTCGGCCAAAAACATTCAGTACTTC.

At least ten counts were recorded for this clonotype. The V gene is TRBV28, the J gene TRBJ1-1; perhaps TRBD1 as D (5 bases). Germline V lookup: CDR1 MDHEN, CDR2 SYDVKM. Trimming took 6 bases from V and 7 from J, leaving 18 bases between them. CDR3 length: 14 amino acids. The CDR3 is CASRYPGPQREAFF. In DNA, the CDR3 is TGTGCCAGCAGGTACCCGGGACCGCAACGTGAAGCTTTCTTT.

This clonotype was observed at least ten times. The chain recombines TRBV6-5 with TRBJ1-1; TRBD1 matches at 7 bases. V gave up 2 bases and J gave up 0 bases; unmatched junction bases: 0. In germline, CDR1 is MNHEY, CDR2 SVGAGI. This CDR3 region has 14 residues. The CDR3 DNA follows: TGTGCCAGCAGTTACGGGACAGTGAACACTGAAGCTTTCTTT. It is translated as CASSYGTVNTEAFF.

The CDR3: CSVAGEKGQETQYF. The CDR3 DNA follows: TGCAGCGTTGCGGGCGAAAAGGGCCAAGAGACCCAGTACTTC. This chain joins TRBV29-1 and TRBJ2-5; unclear D gene. Germline values: CDR1 SQVTM, CDR2 ANQGSEA. The CDR3 loop spans 14 amino acids. V was clipped by 4 bases and J by 1 base, with 13 bases between them.

This clonotype came up many times. The chain recombines TRBV6-1 with TRBJ1-1; D is undetermined. CDR3 length: 14 amino acids. V was cut by 4 bases and J by 2 bases, with 11 bases left in between. The germline V gene has CDR1 MNHNS and CDR2 SASEGT. The CDR3 sequence is CASSAGSLNTEAFF. The CDR3 region has the DNA TGTGCCAGCAGTGCGGGCAGCCTTAACACTGAAGCTTTCTTT.

This clonotype was counted at least ten times. This chain links TRBV6-1 with TRBJ1-1; 7 positions agree with TRBD1. Per germline, CDR1 MNHNS and CDR2 SASEGT. This CDR3 has 14 amino acids. With V trimmed by 6 bases and J by 4 bases, 8 bases remained unmatched. The CDR3 loop is CASSLVTGITEAFF. The CDR3 DNA reads as TGTGCCAGCAGCTTGGTGACAGGGATCACTGAAGCTTTCTTT.

This clonotype was picked up many times. The genes are TRBV6-2 or TRBV6-3 and TRBJ1-1; D gene uncertain. This CDR3 spans 17 amino acids. Trimming pared 0 bases from V and 2 bases from J, leaving 16 bases between. CDR1 is MNHEY and CDR2 is SVGEGT in the germline V gene. The chain's CDR3 is CASSYSPGISRNTEAFF. DNA of the CDR3: TGTGCCAGCAGTTACTCACCCGGTATTTCACGAAACACTGAAGCTTTCTTT.

In this sample, this clonotype turned up many times. The chain is built from TRBV30 and TRBJ2-2; 8 positions match TRBD1. There are 15 residues in the CDR3. With V trimmed by 2 bases and J by 8 bases, 10 bases remained unmatched. CDR1 is GTSNPN, CDR2 SVGIG, per germline (reference sequence). CDR3: CAWSTRGLVSGELFF. The CDR3 bases are TGTGCCTGGAGTACCAGGGGGCTCGTTTCTGGGGAGCTGTTTTTT.